Below are 4 T cell receptor beta chains sequenced from a single sample in a study of human T cells and chemical hapten exposure. Stated time point: patch test 3, about 24 weeks after DPC sensitization. The treatment was: therapeutic diphenylcyclopropenone sensitization with weekly scalp DPC. TCRdb re-derived calls from the RACE reads in MiXCR, one entry per CDR3 protein. Here the sample spans more than 150,000 distinct CDR3 sequences, roughly a quarter being singletons. Source: whole blood, taken in connection with sensitization to the hapten diphenylcyclopropenone (DPC). The receptors derive from a middle-aged woman with alopecia areata. Some clones in this sample may be carry-over from other donors' samples.

This clonotype was seen many times. The J gene is TRBJ2-5, the V gene TRBV11-2, with TRBD2 as a possible D gene (6 bases). The V gene's germline CDR1 is SGHAT and CDR2 FQNNGV. V was pared by 5 bases and J by 0 bases, with 7 bases between. The CDR3 is made up of 13 amino acids. The CDR3 is CASSGGYQETQYF. The DNA for the CDR3 is TGTGCCAGCAGCGGAGGGTACCAAGAGACCCAGTACTTC. The variable domain in full, completed from reference TRBV11-2 and TRBJ2-5, reads EAGVAQSPRYKIIEKRQSVAFWCNPISGHATLYWYQQILGQGPKLLIQFQNNGVVDDSQLPKDRFSAERLKGVDSTLKIQPAKLEDSAVYLCASSGGYQETQYFGPGTRLLVL.

This clonotype was counted a few times. The chain employs TRBV3-1 and TRBJ2-1; 12 bases map to TRBD2. Germline loops: CDR1 LGHDT, CDR2 YNNKEL (reference sequence). CDR3 length: 15 residues. Trimming removed 6 bases from V and 7 bases from J; junction bases left unmatched: 7. The CDR3 coding sequence is TGTGCCAGCAGACCACTAGCGGGAGGTCGTAATGAGCAGTTCTTC. Its translation: CASRPLAGGRNEQFF.

The rearrangement uses TRBV28 and TRBJ2-2; maybe TRBD1 (6 bases). Deletions cut 4 bases from V and 9 bases from J, with 15 bases between. The germline V gene has CDR1 MDHEN and CDR2 SYDVKM. The CDR3 runs 14 residues. The CDR3 region has the DNA TGTGCCAGCAGTTCACCCCCAGGGGACCGGGAGCTGTTTTTT. Its translation is CASSSPPGDRELFF.

This chain joins TRBV18 and TRBJ1-1, with D maybe TRBD1 (6 bases). V was trimmed by 6 bases and J by 1 base, leaving 12 bases between them. Germline V gene sequence: CDR1 KGHSH, CDR2 LQKENI. CDR3 size: 14 residues. The CDR3 DNA follows: TGTGCCAGCTCCGGACAGATTGAGAACACTGAAGCTTTCTTT. Amino acids: CASSGQIENTEAFF.